The clone carrying this T cell receptor (beta chain) occurred once. No antigen is known for it. One end of the junction varies from germline; a read error may be responsible. These data come from a study of post-analysis software for immune sequencing data. Regarding the study as a whole: Five TRBV segments, including TRBV5-6, TRBV5-1 and TRBV20-1, were more frequent in patients than controls.

CDR1 is ENHRY, CDR2 SYGVKD, per germline. The CDR3 is made up of 16 amino acids. The library was made from cDNA and included unique molecular identifiers. From the PCR reads, TCRdb called clonotypes with MiXCR, one entry per CDR3 protein. The sample includes 700,000 to 800,000 distinct CDR3 sequences, roughly 29% seen only once; the top ten take 0.55% to 0.65%. The clonotype originates from a girl aged 10-17 years with multiple sclerosis. Input material: blood. This rearrangement joins TRBV10-3 to TRBJ1-5, with TRBD1 matching over 7 bases. The CDR3 region has the DNA TGTGCCAACAGTGAGACCGGACAGGAGAGCAATCAGCCCCAGCATTTT. Protein product: CANSETGQESNQPQHF.